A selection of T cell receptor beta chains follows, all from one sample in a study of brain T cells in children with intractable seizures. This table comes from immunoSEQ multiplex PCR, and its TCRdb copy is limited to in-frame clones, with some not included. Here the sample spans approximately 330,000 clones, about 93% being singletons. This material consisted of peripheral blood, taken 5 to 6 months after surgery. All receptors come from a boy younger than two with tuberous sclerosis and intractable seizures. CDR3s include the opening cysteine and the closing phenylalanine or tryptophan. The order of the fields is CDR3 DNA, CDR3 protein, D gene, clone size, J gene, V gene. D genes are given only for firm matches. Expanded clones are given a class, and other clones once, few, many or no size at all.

CDR3nt: TGTGCCTTCGGAGGACAACGGGGCTACACCTTC
CDR3aa: CAFGGQRGYTF
d_gene: NA
abundance: NA
j_gene: TRBJ1-2
v_gene: TRBV30

CDR3nt: TGTGCCAGCAGCTTAGCAACTGGCGTCCCTTACGAGCAGTACTTC
CDR3aa: CASSLATGVPYEQYF
d_gene: NA
abundance: NA
j_gene: TRBJ2-7
v_gene: TRBV7-9

CDR3nt: TGTGCCAGCAGTACGGACAGGGTGAGGCATTTT
CDR3aa: CASSTDRVRHF
d_gene: TRBD1
abundance: NA
j_gene: TRBJ1-5
v_gene: TRBV28

CDR3nt: TGTGCCAGCAGCTTTAGCGTCCGAACAGGGGTCAGACAGCCCCAGCATTTT
CDR3aa: CASSFSVRTGVRQPQHF
d_gene: TRBD1
abundance: NA
j_gene: TRBJ1-5
v_gene: TRBV9

CDR3nt: TGCGCCAGCAGTCAGACAGGGGGCTTCTACGAGCAGTACTTC
CDR3aa: CASSQTGGFYEQYF
d_gene: TRBD1
abundance: few
j_gene: TRBJ2-7
v_gene: TRBV10-2

CDR3nt: TGTGCCATCAGTGTTACCGGGACAGGGCGTATCAATGAGCAGTTCTTC
CDR3aa: CAISVTGTGRINEQFF
d_gene: TRBD1
abundance: NA
j_gene: TRBJ2-1
v_gene: TRBV10-3

CDR3nt: TGCGCCAGCAGCCGCCGGACAGGGCAGATCGCTAATGAAAAACTGTTTTTT
CDR3aa: CASSRRTGQIANEKLFF
d_gene: TRBD1
abundance: NA
j_gene: TRBJ1-4
v_gene: TRBV5-1

CDR3nt: TGTGCCACCGCACAGGTTATTGGTGGCTACACCTTC
CDR3aa: CATAQVIGGYTF
d_gene: NA
abundance: NA
j_gene: TRBJ1-2
v_gene: TRBV6-5

CDR3nt: TGTGCCAGCTCACTGGGACAGGGGGGCACTGGGGCCAACGTCCTGACTTTC
CDR3aa: CASSLGQGGTGANVLTF
d_gene: TRBD1
abundance: NA
j_gene: TRBJ2-6
v_gene: TRBV18

CDR3nt: TGTGCCAGCAGATTCGGTGGGGCCGAGACCCAGTACTTC
CDR3aa: CASRFGGAETQYF
d_gene: NA
abundance: NA
j_gene: TRBJ2-5
v_gene: TRBV2

CDR3nt: TGTGCCAGTAAAAACCTTACTAGCGCCTACTACGAGCAGTACTTC
CDR3aa: CASKNLTSAYYEQYF
d_gene: TRBD2
abundance: NA
j_gene: TRBJ2-7
v_gene: TRBV5-4

CDR3nt: TGTGCCAGCAGGATGACAGGAGACGCGGATTCACCCCTCCACTTT
CDR3aa: CASRMTGDADSPLHF
d_gene: NA
abundance: few
j_gene: TRBJ1-6
v_gene: TRBV6-5

CDR3nt: TGTGCCAGCAGTGAAAACGAGGGGGGGCGAAATGAGCAGTTCTTC
CDR3aa: CASSENEGGRNEQFF
d_gene: NA
abundance: NA
j_gene: TRBJ2-1
v_gene: TRBV6-1

CDR3nt: TGTGCCACCAGCAGAGAAGGGATCACTGAAGCTTTCTTT
CDR3aa: CATSREGITEAFF
d_gene: NA
abundance: NA
j_gene: TRBJ1-1
v_gene: TRBV15

CDR3nt: TGTGCCAGCAGTTTATCCTGGGGTCAGCCCCAGCATTTT
CDR3aa: CASSLSWGQPQHF
d_gene: NA
abundance: NA
j_gene: TRBJ1-5
v_gene: TRBV27

CDR3nt: TGTGCCAGCGGCCACAGGGGGCCGTACAATGAGCAGTTCTTC
CDR3aa: CASGHRGPYNEQFF
d_gene: TRBD1
abundance: once
j_gene: TRBJ2-1
v_gene: TRBV28

CDR3nt: TGTGCCAGTAGTTGTGTCTCGGGACAGGGGGCATGTACTGAAGCTTTCTTT
CDR3aa: CASSCVSGQGACTEAFF
d_gene: TRBD1
abundance: NA
j_gene: TRBJ1-1
v_gene: TRBV19

CDR3nt: TGTGCCACCAGCAGAGAAGGATTTGGTAACTATGGCTACACCTTC
CDR3aa: CATSREGFGNYGYTF
d_gene: NA
abundance: NA
j_gene: TRBJ1-2
v_gene: TRBV15

CDR3nt: TGTGCCAGCAGTGAAGCGGGGCTAGCATCATACAATGAGCAGTTCTTC
CDR3aa: CASSEAGLASYNEQFF
d_gene: NA
abundance: NA
j_gene: TRBJ2-1
v_gene: TRBV6-1

CDR3nt: TGTGCCAGCAGCTTAGTTCGTGGGAGGAGCACAGATACGCAGTATTTT
CDR3aa: CASSLVRGRSTDTQYF
d_gene: NA
abundance: NA
j_gene: TRBJ2-3
v_gene: TRBV7-8

CDR3nt: TGTGCCAGCAGCTTTGACCAAGGCGGGATCTACGAGCAGTACTTC
CDR3aa: CASSFDQGGIYEQYF
d_gene: NA
abundance: NA
j_gene: TRBJ2-7
v_gene: TRBV7-9

CDR3nt: TGTGCCAGCAGCCAGGGAGTGTGGAGCACAGATACGCAGTATTTT
CDR3aa: CASSQGVWSTDTQYF
d_gene: NA
abundance: NA
j_gene: TRBJ2-3
v_gene: TRBV14

CDR3nt: TGTGCCAGCTCTTACGCGTCCTACAATGAGCAGTTCTTC
CDR3aa: CASSYASYNEQFF
d_gene: NA
abundance: NA
j_gene: TRBJ2-1
v_gene: TRBV7-6

CDR3nt: TGTGCCAGCAGGCATTTTACAGGGCCCTCTGGAAACACCATATATTTT
CDR3aa: CASRHFTGPSGNTIYF
d_gene: NA
abundance: NA
j_gene: TRBJ1-3
v_gene: TRBV2

CDR3nt: TGTGCCAGTAGTATATCCAGGGCGCTAGCGGGAGGGTACAATGAGCAGTTCTTC
CDR3aa: CASSISRALAGGYNEQFF
d_gene: TRBD2
abundance: NA
j_gene: TRBJ2-1
v_gene: TRBV19

CDR3nt: TGTGCCAGCTCACTAACAGGGAAGTATGGCTACACCTTC
CDR3aa: CASSLTGKYGYTF
d_gene: NA
abundance: NA
j_gene: TRBJ1-2
v_gene: TRBV18

CDR3nt: TGTGCCAGTTCCGGGACAGCTTACAATGAGCAGTTCTTC
CDR3aa: CASSGTAYNEQFF
d_gene: TRBD1
abundance: NA
j_gene: TRBJ2-1
v_gene: TRBV19

CDR3nt: TGTGCCAGCAGCCAAGGGGCGAACACTGAAGCTTTCTTT
CDR3aa: CASSQGANTEAFF
d_gene: NA
abundance: NA
j_gene: TRBJ1-1
v_gene: TRBV5-4

CDR3nt: TGTGCCTGGAGTGTACCGCCGGGGAGGGGGCGGGGTACTGAAGCTTTCTTT
CDR3aa: CAWSVPPGRGRGTEAFF
d_gene: TRBD1
abundance: NA
j_gene: TRBJ1-1
v_gene: TRBV30

CDR3nt: TGTGCCAGTACCAAACTTGGGGGGAAAAATCAGCCCCAGCATTTT
CDR3aa: CASTKLGGKNQPQHF
d_gene: NA
abundance: once
j_gene: TRBJ1-5
v_gene: TRBV19

CDR3nt: TGCGCCAGCACCACATCGGTGGACAGCCTTGCGGATGATACGCAGTATTTT
CDR3aa: CASTTSVDSLADDTQYF
d_gene: NA
abundance: many
j_gene: TRBJ2-3
v_gene: TRBV4-1

CDR3nt: TGTGCCAGCAGCGCGACCAGGGGAGGGACTGAAGCTTTCTTT
CDR3aa: CASSATRGGTEAFF
d_gene: NA
abundance: once
j_gene: TRBJ1-1
v_gene: TRBV7-3

CDR3nt: TGTGCCAGCAGCTTGTCCGGGCCCGGAGATACGCAGTATTTT
CDR3aa: CASSLSGPGDTQYF
d_gene: NA
abundance: NA
j_gene: TRBJ2-3
v_gene: TRBV5-4

CDR3nt: TGTGCCAGCAGCTTCGGGGGAGGCTCCAGCTACGAGCAGTACTTC
CDR3aa: CASSFGGGSSYEQYF
d_gene: NA
abundance: NA
j_gene: TRBJ2-7
v_gene: TRBV7-9

CDR3nt: TGTGCCAGCAGCGGGGACAGGGGTTCGGATCTAGCCAAAAACATTCAGTACTTC
CDR3aa: CASSGDRGSDLAKNIQYF
d_gene: TRBD1
abundance: NA
j_gene: TRBJ2-4
v_gene: TRBV11-2

CDR3nt: TGTGCCAGTAGTCCCGGAACCTTTGAATCACCCCTCCACTTT
CDR3aa: CASSPGTFESPLHF
d_gene: NA
abundance: NA
j_gene: TRBJ1-6
v_gene: TRBV19

CDR3nt: TGTGCCAGCAACTCACCCCCCGGGCAGTACGAGCAGTACTTC
CDR3aa: CASNSPPGQYEQYF
d_gene: NA
abundance: once
j_gene: TRBJ2-7
v_gene: TRBV5-6

CDR3nt: TGTGCCAGCAGTGGACAGGGGGCCGGTCAGCCCCAGCATTTT
CDR3aa: CASSGQGAGQPQHF
d_gene: TRBD1
abundance: NA
j_gene: TRBJ1-5
v_gene: TRBV2

CDR3nt: TGTGCCAGCAGCTTAGGTGGGGGGAGCACAGATACGCAGTATTTT
CDR3aa: CASSLGGGSTDTQYF
d_gene: NA
abundance: NA
j_gene: TRBJ2-3
v_gene: TRBV11-2

CDR3nt: TGTGCCACAGAGCGGGCCTCCTACAATGAGCAGTTCTTC
CDR3aa: CATERASYNEQFF
d_gene: NA
abundance: once
j_gene: TRBJ2-1
v_gene: TRBV24-1

CDR3nt: TGTGCCAGCAGCTATGACGGTCTCATTACGAACTATGGCTACACCTTC
CDR3aa: CASSYDGLITNYGYTF
d_gene: NA
abundance: NA
j_gene: TRBJ1-2
v_gene: TRBV7-9

CDR3nt: TGTGCCAGCAGCCCTCGTACAGGGCCCTATGGCTACACCTTC
CDR3aa: CASSPRTGPYGYTF
d_gene: NA
abundance: NA
j_gene: TRBJ1-2
v_gene: TRBV14

CDR3nt: TGTGCCAGCAGCCAAAGTAAGGGGTTAACCTTC
CDR3aa: CASSQSKGLTF
d_gene: NA
abundance: NA
j_gene: TRBJ1-2
v_gene: TRBV14

CDR3nt: TGTGCCAGCTCACCGCAACCCGACCGCTCCGCCATATATTTT
CDR3aa: CASSPQPDRSAIYF
d_gene: NA
abundance: NA
j_gene: TRBJ1-3
v_gene: TRBV18

CDR3nt: TGTGCCAGTAACAAACCCGGGGCCCGGCCTATGAGCAATCAGCCCCAGCATTTT
CDR3aa: CASNKPGARPMSNQPQHF
d_gene: NA
abundance: NA
j_gene: TRBJ1-5
v_gene: TRBV19

CDR3nt: TGTGCCAGCAGTTCAGGGGGAGATGAAAAACTGTTTTTT
CDR3aa: CASSSGGDEKLFF
d_gene: TRBD1
abundance: NA
j_gene: TRBJ1-4
v_gene: TRBV6-5

CDR3nt: TGCGCCAGCAGCCCTGGTCACAGGGTTCCCTACGAGCAGTACTTC
CDR3aa: CASSPGHRVPYEQYF
d_gene: NA
abundance: NA
j_gene: TRBJ2-7
v_gene: TRBV5-1

CDR3nt: TGCAGTGCTAGTTCTGGGGAGCAGTTCTTC
CDR3aa: CSASSGEQFF
d_gene: NA
abundance: NA
j_gene: TRBJ2-1
v_gene: TRBV20-1